These 21 T cell receptor beta chains came from one sample sequenced in a study of T-cell reconstitution after alpha-beta-depleted transplantation in children. A library of TCRbeta sequences, prepared with unique molecular identifiers, was generated. TCRdb re-called the PCR reads through MiXCR, storing one row per CDR3 protein. The data contain approximately 640,000 distinct CDR3 sequences, approximately 17% of them singletons. Specimen: PBMCs from the stem cell graft donor, collected from the stem cell graft. The receptor source for this set is a human donor who donated a stem cell graft to a child with acute myeloid leukemia.

This chain connects TRBV7-9 to TRBJ1-5, with a possible D match to TRBD1 (6 bases). This CDR3 contains 13 residues. V gave up 6 bases and J gave up 6 bases, with 12 bases separating them. Per the germline V gene, CDR1 is SEHNR and CDR2 is FQNEAQ (reference sequence). In DNA, the CDR3 is TGTGCCAGCAGGGCAGGGGAAGGTCAGCCCCAGCATTTT. This codes for CASRAGEGQPQHF.

The rearrangement links TRBV7-9 to TRBJ2-2; no clear D gene. The length of the CDR3 is 16 residues. Trimming pared 5 bases from V and 4 bases from J, leaving 17 bases between. Germline V gene lookup returns CDR1 SEHNR and CDR2 FQNEAQ (reference sequence). CDR3 region: CASSERSPYVTGELFF. For the CDR3, the DNA is TGTGCCAGCAGCGAGAGGAGCCCTTACGTCACCGGGGAGCTGTTTTTT. The full variable domain, with the rest looked up from reference TRBV7-9 and TRBJ2-2, is DTGVSQNPRHKITKRGQNVTFRCDPISEHNRLYWYRQTLGQGPEFLTYFQNEAQLEKSRLLSDRFSAERPKGSFSTLEIQRTEQGDSAMYLCASSERSPYVTGELFFGEGSRLTVL.

This CDR3 reads CSVARADTQYF. The DNA for the CDR3 is TGCAGCGTTGCACGGGCAGATACGCAGTATTTT. This chain connects TRBV29-1 to TRBJ2-3; D ambiguous. The germline V gene has CDR1 SQVTM and CDR2 ANQGSEA. This CDR3 is 11 amino acids long. Deletions cut 4 bases from V and 4 bases from J, with 6 bases between.

This clonotype was detected many times. The J gene is TRBJ2-3, the V gene TRBV7-3; 9 positions agree with TRBD1. Germline V gene data show CDR1 as SGHTA and CDR2 as FQGTGA. This CDR3 is built from 16 residues. The junction had 6 bases not matched to a gene; V was cut back by 4 bases and J by 1 base. The CDR3 here is CASSSTGGRGTDTQYF. DNA of the CDR3: TGTGCCAGCAGCTCTACAGGGGGCAGAGGCACAGATACGCAGTATTTT. Filled out from reference TRBV7-3 and TRBJ2-3, the complete variable domain reads GAGVSQTPSNKVTEKGKYVELRCDPISGHTALYWYRQSLGQGPEFLIYFQGTGAADDSGLPNDRFFAVRPEGSVSTLKIQRTERGDSAVYLCASSSTGGRGTDTQYFGPGTRLTVL.

The sample holds many counts of this clonotype. DNA for the CDR3: TGTGCCAGCAGTCCCCCAGGACAGGGACCTGAAGCTTTCTTT. Residues: CASSPPGQGPEAFF. The V gene is TRBV12-3 or TRBV12-4, the J gene TRBJ1-1; 8 positions agree with TRBD1. Losses at the gene ends were 5 bases for V and 6 bases for J; bases not matched to a gene: 8. The CDR3 contains 14 residues.

The rearrangement links TRBV24-1 to TRBJ2-1, with TRBD1 as a possible D gene (6 bases). This CDR3 has 16 amino acids. The V and J ends lost 4 bases and 0 bases respectively, with 12 bases between them. Germline lookup yields CDR1 KGHDR and CDR2 SFDVKD. The CDR3, as DNA: TGTGCCACCAGTGACGCGGACAGCCGCTCCTACAATGAGCAGTTCTTC. Translated: CATSDADSRSYNEQFF.

V and J are TRBV12-5 and TRBJ2-5; 10 bases align to TRBD1. Per germline, CDR1 LGHNT and CDR2 FRNRAP. This CDR3 contains 17 residues. The J segment lost 4 bases and the V segment lost 0 bases, leaving 8 bases of the junction unmatched. The CDR3 here is CASGLVTYRDRGETQYF. In DNA, the CDR3 is TGTGCTAGTGGTTTGGTAACATACCGGGACAGGGGAGAGACCCAGTACTTC.

This clonotype occurred many times. This sequence joins TRBV7-2 and TRBJ2-7; 8 nucleotides match TRBD1. Per germline, CDR1 SGHTA and CDR2 FQGNSA. The CDR3 sequence is 15 residues long. The V gene end was trimmed by 1 base and the J gene end by 7 bases; junction bases not matched to a gene: 9. This CDR3 reads CASSLGGQGAEEQYF. The CDR3 nucleotides are TGTGCCAGCAGCTTAGGTGGGCAGGGGGCGGAGGAGCAGTACTTC.

The V call is TRBV5-6, the J call TRBJ2-3; D unclear. Germline values: CDR1 SGHDT, CDR2 YYEEEE. V was shortened by 1 base and J by 5 bases, with 11 bases between the two germline ends. There are 14 residues in the CDR3. The CDR3 is CASSLWALGDTQYF. The CDR3, as DNA: TGTGCCAGCAGCTTGTGGGCCTTGGGAGATACGCAGTATTTT.

This chain connects TRBV5-1 to TRBJ2-1; D remains ambiguous. Germline-derived CDR1 and CDR2 are SGHRS and YFSETQ. The V and J ends lost 2 bases and 9 bases respectively, with 18 bases between them. The CDR3 has 15 residues. The DNA of the CDR3 is TGCGCCAGCAGCTTTGGCCCTGCGAAACACGGTGAGCAGTTCTTC. It translates to CASSFGPAKHGEQFF.

Details on this clonotype: This may come from a read error, since a much larger clone is one base off. The chain is built from TRBV20-1 and TRBJ2-7; a weak D match, TRBD2 (5 bases). The CDR3 is 12 amino acids. Germline V gene data show CDR1 as DFQATT and CDR2 as SNEGSKA (reference sequence). Written as DNA, the CDR3 is TGCAGTGCTACACGGCTCGACTACGAGCAGTCCTTC. Translated: CSATRLDYEQSF.

This clonotype was counted many times. V usage is TRBV7-6 and J usage is TRBJ2-1; D not certain. V lost 2 bases to trimming and J lost 8 bases, with 10 bases between them. From germline, CDR1 is SGHVS and CDR2 FNYEAQ. CDR3 size: 13 residues. The CDR3 is CASSLRHYDEQFF. The CDR3 nucleotides are TGTGCCAGCAGCTTACGACATTACGATGAGCAGTTCTTC.

This clonotype was detected ten times or more. The rearrangement links TRBV15 to TRBJ1-3; D remains unclear. Germline V gene data show CDR1 as LNHNV and CDR2 as YYDKDF (reference sequence). The length of the CDR3 is 12 residues. Trimming pared 5 bases from V and 3 bases from J, leaving 5 bases between. Here the CDR3 DNA reads TGTGCCACCAGCGTTAGTGGAAACACCATATATTTT. Translating it yields CATSVSGNTIYF.

V usage is TRBV20-1 and J usage is TRBJ1-2; weak D call: TRBD1 (6 bases). The germline V gene encodes CDR1 DFQATT and CDR2 SNEGSKA (reference sequence). Trimming took 2 bases from V and 6 from J, leaving 10 bases between them. The CDR3 contains 12 residues. CDR3 residues: CSARKGGNGYTF. CDR3 DNA: TGCAGTGCTAGAAAGGGGGGGAATGGCTACACCTTC.

This clonotype was observed many times. The gene calls are TRBV7-9 and TRBJ1-1; D gene uncertain. The CDR3 consists of 13 residues. V was shortened by 5 bases and J by 1 base, with 8 bases between the two germline ends. CDR1 is SEHNR, CDR2 FQNEAQ, per germline (reference sequence). The chain's CDR3 is CASSREQNTEAFF. As DNA, the CDR3 is TGTGCCAGCAGCCGAGAACAGAACACTGAAGCTTTCTTT.

This clonotype was seen ten or more times. The chain links TRBV20-1 to TRBJ2-1; 9 bases line up with TRBD2. This CDR3 is 17 amino acids long. Germline V gene sequence: CDR1 DFQATT, CDR2 SNEGSKA (reference sequence). Trimming removed 5 bases from V and 6 bases from J; junction bases left unmatched: 17. CDR3 bases: TGCAGTGCTCCCATATCTGCTAGCGGGGTTATTCTCAATGAGCAGTTCTTC. Residues: CSAPISASGVILNEQFF.

V is TRBV6-2 or TRBV6-3 and J is TRBJ2-5; TRBD2 matches at 7 bases. Germline lookup yields CDR1 MNHEY and CDR2 SVGEGT. J was trimmed by 1 base and V by 5 bases; bases with no gene match: 4. The CDR3 loop spans 14 amino acids. The CDR3 sequence is CASSPLAAQETQYF. In DNA, the CDR3 is TGTGCCAGCAGTCCTCTAGCGGCCCAAGAGACCCAGTACTTC.

J is TRBJ1-5 and V is TRBV13; D is possibly TRBD1 (5 bases). The CDR3 has 15 amino acids. The germline CDR1 and CDR2 sequences are PRHDT and FYEKMQ (reference sequence). V gave up 0 bases and J gave up 6 bases, with 12 bases separating them. CDR3 amino acids: CASSLGWGGGQPQHF. DNA of the CDR3: TGTGCCAGCAGCTTAGGGTGGGGGGGAGGTCAGCCCCAGCATTTT.

This clonotype was seen a few times. J is TRBJ2-1 and V is TRBV28, with TRBD2 matching over 12 bases. The CDR3 covers 16 residues. Trimming cost V 4 bases and J 8 bases; bases outside gene matches: 9. Looked up from germline, CDR1 is MDHEN and CDR2 is SYDVKM. The CDR3 bases are TGTGCCAGCAGTTGGGCTAGCGGGGGGGCCAGGGATGAGCAGTTCTTC. The encoded protein is CASSWASGGARDEQFF.

As concerns this clonotype: Since a much larger clone is just one base distant, this may be a read error. DNA of the CDR3: TGCAGTGTCGCGTCCTACCCCCAAGAGAGCCAGTACTTC. Residues: CSVASYPQESQYF. The J gene is TRBJ2-5, the V gene TRBV20-1; D not resolved. This CDR3 is built from 13 residues. The germline V gene encodes CDR1 DFQATT and CDR2 SNEGSKA (reference sequence).

This clonotype was counted ten times or more. The J gene is TRBJ2-1, the V gene TRBV15, with a weak D call TRBD1 (6 bases). The CDR3 covers 13 residues. V was pared by 6 bases and J by 8 bases, with 14 bases between. CDR1 is LNHNV, CDR2 YYDKDF, per germline (reference sequence). DNA for the CDR3: TGTGCCACCAGAATAACAGGGTTCGATGAGCAGTTCTTC. Residues: CATRITGFDEQFF.